This entry features one T cell receptor beta chain sequence. The target of this receptor is not known. The input lacks base qualities; no much larger clone sits a single base away. The source of the sample is a study of response to subunit inactivated influenza vaccine listed by TCRdb under 2018. Some background on the complete study: Deep quantitative T cell receptor repertoire profiling was used in the study to track responses to a trivalent subunit inactivated influenza vaccine.

The CDR3 runs 13 amino acids, cysteine and phenylalanine included. Solely the CDR3 DNA is kept, with 39 bases framed from the first base. V loses 6 bases of germline sequence and J loses 5 bases, and the interval between the two ends is 14 bases. CDR1 and CDR2 were assigned from the germline V gene as MDHEN and SYDVKM. The research as a whole found: The authors suggested that each seasonal influenza vaccination may recruit only a limited number of new T cells.

The library relied on RT-PCR. Reads for this sample came from an Illumina HiSeq 2500. Through fastp at Q25 and MiXCR, TCRdb rebuilt clones from the public reads, retaining in-frame beta chains. Each record represents a unique CDR3 protein, reported with the most common genes and DNA among its rows. This sample comprises around 790,000 distinct CDR3 sequences, about 20% of them detected only once. The ten largest clones add up to roughly 10% of the sample. The chain is encoded by TRBV28 joined to TRBJ2-7; the D region possibly corresponds to TRBD1 (5 bases align). Sequences were derived from PBMCs from blood, sampled 5 to 6 days after vaccination. This clonotype originated in a man in his fifties or sixties who received an inactivated influenza vaccine. Donor details come from another sample of the same person, matched by shared clones. The CDR3 has the sequence CASSPIGANEQYF. The bases read TGTGCCAGCAGCCCGATAGGGGCCAACGAGCAGTACTTC.